This T cell receptor beta chain was sequenced in a study of T cell responses to AZD1222 COVID-19 vaccine. Study-level points and caveats: When two AZD1222 doses had been given, Spike-specific TCR breadth and depth rose.

Second-dose groups at about 4 or about 12 weeks were pooled. On this clone: What it recognizes is unknown.

V was pared by 5 bases and J by 7 bases, with 8 bases between. The CDR3 consists of 11 residues. Germline V gene data show CDR1 as DFQATT and CDR2 as SNEGSKA (reference sequence). Profiling relied on immunoSEQ multiplex PCR, and the TCRdb table lists in-frame clones only, not all of them. The sample lists about 140,000 clones, more than 70% seen once, with 2.5% to 3.5% in the top ten. The gene calls are TRBV20-1 and TRBJ2-2; D is undetermined. Sequencing used peripheral blood, obtained 28 days after the second AZD1222 dose. The TCR comes from an adult who received the AZD1222 COVID-19 vaccine. For the CDR3, the DNA is TGCAGTGCTCTTTTGAACGGGGAGCTGTTTTTT. This gives the protein CSALLNGELFF.